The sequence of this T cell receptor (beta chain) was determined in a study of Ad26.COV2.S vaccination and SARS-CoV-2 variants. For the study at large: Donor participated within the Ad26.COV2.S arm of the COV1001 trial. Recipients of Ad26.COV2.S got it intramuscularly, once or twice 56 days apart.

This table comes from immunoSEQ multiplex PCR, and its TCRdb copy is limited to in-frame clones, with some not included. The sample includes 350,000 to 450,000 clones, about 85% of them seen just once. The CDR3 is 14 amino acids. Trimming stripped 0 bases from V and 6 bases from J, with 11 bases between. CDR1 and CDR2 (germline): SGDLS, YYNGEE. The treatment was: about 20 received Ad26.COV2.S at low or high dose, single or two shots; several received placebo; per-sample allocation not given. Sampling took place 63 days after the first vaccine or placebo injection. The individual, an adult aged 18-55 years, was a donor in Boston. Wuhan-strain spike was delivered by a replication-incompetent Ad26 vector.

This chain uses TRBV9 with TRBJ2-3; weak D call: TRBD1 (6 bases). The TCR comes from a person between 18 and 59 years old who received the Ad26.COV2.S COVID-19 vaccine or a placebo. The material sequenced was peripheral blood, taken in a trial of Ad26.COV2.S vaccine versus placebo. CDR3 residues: CASSVDSGADTQYF. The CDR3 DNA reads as TGTGCCAGCAGCGTAGATTCAGGGGCCGATACGCAGTATTTT.